This TCR beta chain was recorded in a study of technical replicates of blood from a few donors. The protocol was immunoSEQ multiplex PCR, while the TCRdb copy is restricted to in-frame clones and leaves out a portion. The sample consists of around 58,000 clones, 87% of them appearing once. Trimming pared 8 bases from V and 6 bases from J, leaving 11 bases between. Germline V lookup: CDR1 MDHEN, CDR2 SYDVKM. The CDR3 has 12 residues. The sample consisted of PBMCs. The TCR sequence derives from a human donor in good health. Some clones in this sample may be carry-over from other donors' samples. The chain carries TRBV28 and TRBJ1-5; D gene uncertain. The CDR3 region is CASGLTGQPQHF. The DNA for the CDR3 is TGTGCCAGCGGCTTGACGGGTCAGCCCCAGCATTTT.